This T cell receptor beta chain was identified in a study of OX40 agonist ivuxolimab in advanced cancers. The protocol was immunoSEQ multiplex PCR, while the TCRdb copy is restricted to in-frame clones and leaves out a portion. The sample carries more than 35,000 clones, approximately 80% recorded once. This clone was counted a single time. This CDR3 is built from 15 residues. Trimming took off 1 base at V and 3 bases at J, with 13 bases between the two ends. From germline, CDR1 is GTSNPN and CDR2 SVGIG (reference sequence). The material was CD4+ or CD8+ T cells sorted from blood, obtained in a trial of the OX40 agonist ivuxolimab. The chain joins TRBV30 to TRBJ2-1; maybe TRBD2 (5 bases). The source is an adult with an advanced solid tumor such as melanoma, head and neck, liver or kidney cancer. CDR3 nucleotide sequence: TGTGCCTGGAGTGGGCGGCAGGACTTCTACAATGAGCAGTTCTTC. This codes for CAWSGRQDFYNEQFF.